What follows are 8 T cell receptor beta chains derived from one specimen sequenced in a study of T cell repertoires in cytomegalovirus infection. TCRdb reprocessed the reads via MiXCR and lists one record per CDR3 protein. Of a few hundred thousand distinct CDR3 sequences in the sample, 15% to 20% were seen once. Material for sequencing was CD8+ T cells from PBMCs. All receptors come from a human donor in good health (CMV status not recorded). Some clones in this sample may be carry-over from other donors' samples.

This clonotype was seen ten or more times. The gene calls are TRBV6-2 or TRBV6-3 and TRBJ2-7, with 9 bases fitting TRBD2. Per the germline V gene, CDR1 is MNHEY and CDR2 is SVGEGT. The CDR3 runs to 14 residues. The trim removed 2 bases at V and 5 bases at J, leaving 4 bases unmatched. The CDR3 DNA reads TGTGCCAGCAGTTACGGGACTAGCTGGGACGAGCAGTACTTC. It is translated as CASSYGTSWDEQYF.

In its sample, this clonotype was seen a few times. The chain recombines TRBV28 with TRBJ1-3, with D perhaps TRBD1 (6 bases). Trimming pared 7 bases from V and 0 bases from J, leaving 10 bases between. The CDR3 runs 14 residues. Germline lookup yields CDR1 MDHEN and CDR2 SYDVKM. CDR3 sequence reads: CASTETGSGNTIYF. CDR3 nucleotides: TGTGCCAGCACCGAGACAGGCTCTGGAAACACCATATATTTT.

This clonotype appeared many times. The chain employs TRBV7-2 and TRBJ2-2, with 8 bases lining up with TRBD1. With V trimmed by 4 bases and J by 4 bases, 11 bases remained unmatched. The CDR3 consists of 17 residues. Germline CDR1 is SGHTA and CDR2 is FQGNSA. The CDR3 DNA follows: TGTGCCAGCAGCTCTGTGACAGGGGAGGTACGCACCGGGGAGCTGTTTTTT. This encodes CASSSVTGEVRTGELFF.

This clonotype occurred a few times. The J gene is TRBJ1-5, the V gene TRBV27; the D gene is possibly TRBD1 (6 bases). Between the trimmed V and J ends, which lost 2 bases and 4 bases, there was a span of 9 bases. The CDR3 covers 14 residues. Per germline, CDR1 MNHEY and CDR2 SMNVEV (reference sequence). For the CDR3, the DNA is TGTGCCAGCAGTTTAGCCGGACAGAATCAGCCCCAGCATTTT. This sequence encodes CASSLAGQNQPQHF.

V gene TRBV6-2 or TRBV6-3 combines with J gene TRBJ2-3; D is unresolved. CDR1 is MNHEY, CDR2 SVGEGT, per germline. The V end lost 2 bases, the J end lost 3 bases, and 9 bases lay between the germline ends. The CDR3 extends over 14 amino acids. The CDR3 is CASSYILVTDTQYF. CDR3 coding DNA: TGTGCCAGCAGTTACATATTGGTGACAGATACGCAGTATTTT.

This rearrangement joins TRBV10-3 to TRBJ2-2; D is ambiguous. The CDR3 sequence is 14 residues long. The V gene lost 6 bases and the J gene lost 6 bases, with 14 bases spanning the gap. Germline CDR1 reads ENHRY; CDR2 reads SYGVKD. CDR3 sequence (DNA): TGTGCCATCAGCCCGGACCCTGGCCCCGGGGAGCTGTTTTTT. This encodes CAISPDPGPGELFF.

This clonotype was picked up a small number of times. Possible read error: a much larger clone is one base away. V is TRBV12-3 or TRBV12-4 and J is TRBJ2-7; the D is unclear. The CDR3 has 11 residues. Trimming took 6 bases from V and 2 from J, leaving 5 bases between them. CDR3 amino acids: CASRHTYEQYF. The CDR3 DNA follows: TGTGCCAGCAGACACACCTACGAGCAGTACTTC.

V gene TRBV10-3 combines with J gene TRBJ2-7, with 9 bases fitting TRBD1. This CDR3 spans 13 amino acids. The V segment lost 10 bases and the J segment 3 bases; nucleotides outside the gene matches: 7. Germline V gene data show CDR1 as ENHRY and CDR2 as SYGVKD. The CDR3 DNA reads TGTGCCACTACGGGACAGGGCAACTACGAGCAGTACTTC. As protein: CATTGQGNYEQYF.